The rows below give T cell receptor beta chains drawn from one sample of a study of T cells in Graves' hyperthyroidism and ophthalmopathy. TCRdb fed the multiplex PCR reads into MiXCR, producing one record per CDR3 protein. The table records almost 600,000 distinct CDR3 sequences, around 13% of them present only once. The sequencing input was blood. All receptors come from a woman under 40 with Graves' hyperthyroidism that later progressed to Graves' ophthalmopathy. Both conserved end residues are part of each CDR3. D genes are given only for firm matches. Not all rows give a size; the values are once, few, many and, for expanded clones, a class.

.	.	TRBV20-1	TRBJ1-2	15	TGCAGTGCTAAGCATGCGGGGGAACGGGGCTATGGCTACACCTTC	CSAKHAGERGYGYTF
.	.	TRBV13	TRBJ1-2	14	TGTGCCAGCAGCGACGCAGGGTCGGGCTATGGCTACACCTTC	CASSDAGSGYGYTF
TRBD1	once	TRBV7-2	TRBJ1-1	15	TGTGCCAGCAGTTCCGGGACAGGGGGCAGTACTGAAGCTTTCTTT	CASSSGTGGSTEAFF
.	many	TRBV3-1	TRBJ2-7	15	TGTGCCAGCAGCCAGACAGGACTGGGGCTCTACGAGCAGTACTTC	CASSQTGLGLYEQYF
.	few	TRBV6-1	TRBJ2-3	14	TGTGCCAGCAGGGGTGGGTTCAGCACAGATACGCAGTATTTT	CASRGGFSTDTQYF
.	.	TRBV19	TRBJ1-1	14	TGTGCCAGTAGTAAGTCCTGGGGAAGCACTGAAGCTTTCTTT	CASSKSWGSTEAFF
TRBD2	many	TRBV30	TRBJ2-6	16	TGTGCCTGGGGGACCAGCGGGATGCCGGGGGCCAACGTCCTGACTTTC	CAWGTSGMPGANVLTF
TRBD2	many	TRBV27	TRBJ2-7	13	TGTGCCAGCAGCCGGCGGGAGGGCTACGAGCAGTACTTC	CASSRREGYEQYF
TRBD2	many	TRBV2	TRBJ2-1	14	TGTGCCAGCAGGGGACTAGGCTTTGACAATGAGCAGTTCTTC	CASRGLGFDNEQFF
.	few	TRBV6-1	TRBJ2-1	14	TGTGCCAGCAGTGAACGAGGGGGGTACAATGAGCAGTTCTTC	CASSERGGYNEQFF
.	few	TRBV19	TRBJ1-5	14	TGTGCCAGTAGTATAACAGGCCGCTTAGAGGACCAGCATTTT	CASSITGRLEDQHF
.	few	TRBV6-2/TRBV6-3	TRBJ2-7	16	TGTGCCAGCAGTTACGAGTCCTCCGGGCCCTCCTACGAGCAGTACTTC	CASSYESSGPSYEQYF